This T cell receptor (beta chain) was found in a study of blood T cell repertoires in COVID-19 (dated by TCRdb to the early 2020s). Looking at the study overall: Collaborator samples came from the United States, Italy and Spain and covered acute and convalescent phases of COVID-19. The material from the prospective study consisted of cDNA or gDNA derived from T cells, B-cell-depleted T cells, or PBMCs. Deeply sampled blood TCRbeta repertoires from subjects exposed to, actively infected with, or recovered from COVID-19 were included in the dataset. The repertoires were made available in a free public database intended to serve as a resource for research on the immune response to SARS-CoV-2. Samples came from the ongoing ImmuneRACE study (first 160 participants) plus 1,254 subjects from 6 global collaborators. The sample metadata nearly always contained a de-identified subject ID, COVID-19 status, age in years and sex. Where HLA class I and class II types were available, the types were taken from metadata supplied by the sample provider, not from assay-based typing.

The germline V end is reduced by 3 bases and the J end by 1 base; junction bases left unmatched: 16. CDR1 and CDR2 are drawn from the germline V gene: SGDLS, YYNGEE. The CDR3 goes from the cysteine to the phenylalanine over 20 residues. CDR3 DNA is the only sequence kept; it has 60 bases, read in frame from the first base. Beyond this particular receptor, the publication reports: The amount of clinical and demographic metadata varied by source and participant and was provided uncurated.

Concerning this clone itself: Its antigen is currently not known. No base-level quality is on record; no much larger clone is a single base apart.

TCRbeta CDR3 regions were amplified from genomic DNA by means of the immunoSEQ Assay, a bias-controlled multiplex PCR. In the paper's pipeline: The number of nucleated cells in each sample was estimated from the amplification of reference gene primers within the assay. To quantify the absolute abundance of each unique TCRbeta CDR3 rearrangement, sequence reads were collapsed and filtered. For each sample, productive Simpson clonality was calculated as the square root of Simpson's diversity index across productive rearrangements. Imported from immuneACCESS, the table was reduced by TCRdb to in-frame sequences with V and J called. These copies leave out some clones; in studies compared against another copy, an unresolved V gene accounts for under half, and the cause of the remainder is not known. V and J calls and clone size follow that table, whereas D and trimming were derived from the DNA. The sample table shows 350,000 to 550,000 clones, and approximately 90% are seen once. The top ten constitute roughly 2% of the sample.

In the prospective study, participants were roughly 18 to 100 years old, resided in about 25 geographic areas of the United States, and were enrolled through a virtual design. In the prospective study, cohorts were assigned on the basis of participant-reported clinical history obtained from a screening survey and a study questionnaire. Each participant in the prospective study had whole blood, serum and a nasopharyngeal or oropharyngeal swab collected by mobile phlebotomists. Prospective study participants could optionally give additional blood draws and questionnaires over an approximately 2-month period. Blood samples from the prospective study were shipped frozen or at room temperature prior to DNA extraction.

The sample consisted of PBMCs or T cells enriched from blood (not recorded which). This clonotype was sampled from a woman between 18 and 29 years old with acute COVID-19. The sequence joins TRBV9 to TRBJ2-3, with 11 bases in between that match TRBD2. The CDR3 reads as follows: CASSATTGTSGYRGTDTQYF. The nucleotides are TGTGCCAGCAGCGCAACCACCGGGACTAGCGGCTACCGGGGCACAGATACGCAGTATTTT.